One sample yielded the 25 T cell receptor beta chains listed below, sequenced in a study of blood T cell repertoires in COVID-19 (dated by TCRdb to between 2020 and 2021). Libraries were constructed by the immunoSEQ multiplex PCR assay. TCRdb limited this immuneACCESS table to in-frame rearrangements with V and J called. A share of clones is missing; checked studies link under half to unresolved V genes, and the rest is unexplained. For this sample there are approximately 500,000 clones; approximately 85% appear just once. The top ten clones comprise roughly 3.2% of the sample. The source material was peripheral blood. All receptors come from a human donor in a cohort sampled during active COVID-19.

This chain links TRBV30 with TRBJ2-2, with a tentative D call TRBD2 (6 bases). This CDR3 has 16 residues. Trimming removed 0 bases at V and 3 bases at J, with 14 bases between. Germline V lookup: CDR1 GTSNPN, CDR2 SVGIG (reference sequence). CDR3: CAWSVWGVADTGELFF. For the CDR3, the DNA is TGTGCCTGGAGTGTATGGGGGGTAGCGGACACCGGGGAGCTGTTTTTT. Based on the CDR3 plus reference TRBV30 and TRBJ2-2, the full variable domain is SQTIHQWPATLVQPVGSPLSLECTVEGTSNPNLYWYRQAAGRGLQLLFYSVGIGQISSEVPQNLSASRPQDRQFILSSKKLLLSDSGFYLCAWSVWGVADTGELFFGEGSRLTVL.

This chain links TRBV29-1 with TRBJ2-2; D gene unclear. The germline V and J ends were trimmed by 4 bases and 3 bases, with 9 bases remaining between them. Germline V gene sequence: CDR1 SQVTM, CDR2 ANQGSEA. This CDR3 has 13 amino acids. The CDR3 coding sequence is TGCAGCGTTGTTAGAGAGTACACCGGGGAGCTGTTTTTT. Translation gives CSVVREYTGELFF.

The genes are TRBV28 and TRBJ2-7; no definite D call. V was pared by 7 bases and J by 8 bases, with 3 bases between. CDR1 is MDHEN, CDR2 SYDVKM, per germline. This CDR3 is built from 8 residues. The CDR3 here is CASTKQYF. CDR3 nucleotides: TGTGCCAGCACTAAGCAGTACTTC.

This chain joins TRBV27 and TRBJ1-2; D unclear. CDR1 is MNHEY, CDR2 SMNVEV, per germline (reference sequence). This CDR3 has 15 amino acids. V was trimmed by 0 bases and J by 4 bases, leaving 12 bases between them. This CDR3 reads CASSLSIPAVYGYTF. CDR3 DNA: TGTGCCAGCAGTTTATCGATCCCCGCAGTCTATGGCTACACCTTC.

The rearrangement uses TRBV12-5 and TRBJ1-3; tentatively, D is TRBD1 (5 bases). This CDR3 is 14 amino acids long. CDR1 is LGHNT and CDR2 is FRNRAP in the germline V gene. Trimming cost V 8 bases and J 4 bases, with 15 bases left between them. This CDR3 is CASSSAGRGNTIYF. In DNA, the CDR3 is TGTGCTAGTTCGTCGGCAGGGCGAGGAAACACCATATATTTT.

This chain joins TRBV6-1 and TRBJ2-1, with 7 nucleotides matching TRBD2. The CDR3 totals 17 residues. Germline loops: CDR1 MNHNS, CDR2 SASEGT. Trimming at V came to 5 bases and at J to 8 bases, leaving 18 bases not matched to a gene. The CDR3 here is CASSKGSSGQSRDEQFF. CDR3 bases: TGTGCCAGCAGTAAAGGGTCTAGCGGCCAATCACGGGATGAGCAGTTCTTC.

V gene TRBV6-1 combines with J gene TRBJ2-5; 9 bases map to TRBD2. The CDR3 consists of 18 residues. V was clipped by 0 bases and J by 4 bases; unmatched bases: 12. Germline V lookup: CDR1 MNHNS, CDR2 SASEGT. CDR3 coding DNA: TGTGCCAGCAGTGAAGCAGGGACTAGCCTCCCTTTCTTAGAGACCCAGTACTTC. Translating it yields CASSEAGTSLPFLETQYF.

This clone occurred many times. The chain carries TRBV28 and TRBJ2-7, with D possibly matching TRBD1 (5 bases). Germline assignment: CDR1 MDHEN and CDR2 SYDVKM. V lost 5 bases and J 4 bases, leaving 9 bases between the germline ends. The CDR3 is made up of 12 amino acids. The DNA of the CDR3 is TGTGCCAGCAGTAAGAACAGGTACGAGCAGTACTTC. Translated: CASSKNRYEQYF.

The genes are TRBV2 and TRBJ2-5; tentative D call: TRBD2 (5 bases). V was cut by 5 bases and J by 3 bases, with 13 bases left in between. CDR1 and CDR2 (germline): SNHLY, FYNNEI. This CDR3 contains 14 residues. This chain's CDR3 is CASSREAVEETQYF. The CDR3 bases are TGTGCCAGCAGTCGGGAAGCGGTAGAAGAGACCCAGTACTTC.

The chain employs TRBV15 and TRBJ1-2; TRBD1 matches 7 bases. V lost 0 bases and J lost 4; bases outside the gene matches: 8. CDR3 size: 16 residues. Germline loops: CDR1 LNHNV, CDR2 YYDKDF (reference sequence). DNA of the CDR3: TGTGCCACCAGCAGAGATAGGGCCGACAGGGCCTATGGCTACACCTTC. It yields the protein CATSRDRADRAYGYTF.

The gene calls are TRBV28 and TRBJ1-3, with TRBD1 matching over 7 bases. With V trimmed by 2 bases and J by 1 base, 5 bases remained unmatched. This CDR3 spans 16 amino acids. Germline assignment: CDR1 MDHEN and CDR2 SYDVKM. The CDR3 sequence: CASSLTTGRSGNTIYF. DNA for the CDR3: TGTGCCAGCAGTTTAACGACAGGGAGGTCTGGAAACACCATATATTTT.

As concerns this clone: This sample includes further DNA sequences coding for the same CDR3. This chain joins TRBV5-1 and TRBJ1-1; D possibly corresponds to TRBD1 (5 bases). Per germline, CDR1 SGHRS and CDR2 YFSETQ. There are 13 residues in the CDR3. The V end was cut by 3 bases, the J end by 5 bases, with 11 bases between. The CDR3 DNA reads TGCGCCAGCAGCTCCGGTAGGGGAACTGAAGCTTTCTTT. Its protein is CASSSGRGTEAFF.

V and J are TRBV23-1 and TRBJ2-1; 10 positions match TRBD1. TRBV23-1 is assigned to the ORF class and has an uncertain function. J lost 8 bases, V lost 4 bases, and 5 bases had no gene match. The CDR3 covers 14 residues. CDR3 nucleotides: TGCGCCAGCAGTCCTAGGGACAGGGGCTATGAGCAGTTCTTC. Translating it yields CASSPRDRGYEQFF.

The chain links TRBV5-5 to TRBJ1-2; 12 bases map to TRBD1. CDR3 length: 15 residues. Germline V lookup: CDR1 SGHKS, CDR2 YYEKEE (reference sequence). After removal of 4 bases from V and 7 bases from J, the junction contained 8 bases not matched to a gene. The CDR3 here is CASSVRDRGPGGYTF. Here the CDR3 DNA reads TGTGCCAGCAGCGTCCGGGACAGGGGGCCTGGTGGCTACACCTTC.

The chain combines TRBV27 with TRBJ2-7; D is possibly TRBD1 (5 bases). Germline CDR1 is MNHEY and CDR2 is SMNVEV (reference sequence). Trimming took 8 bases from V and 3 from J, leaving 14 bases between them. The CDR3 has 13 amino acids. The CDR3 region is CASPPTDLYEQYF. In nucleotides, the CDR3 is TGTGCCAGCCCTCCGACAGACCTCTACGAGCAGTACTTC.

This chain joins TRBV7-9 and TRBJ1-1; D perhaps matches TRBD1 (5 bases). The germline V and J ends were trimmed by 2 bases and 5 bases, with 15 bases remaining between them. The CDR3 spans 15 residues. CDR1 SEHNR and CDR2 FQNEAQ come from the germline V gene (reference sequence). The CDR3 spells CASSLTGAGWTEAFF. The CDR3 DNA reads as TGTGCCAGCAGCTTAACGGGAGCAGGGTGGACTGAAGCTTTCTTT.

This chain uses TRBV11-3 with TRBJ2-5; 14 bases are shared with TRBD2. CDR1 and CDR2 from the germline V gene are SGHNT and YENEEA. The CDR3 consists of 15 residues. The J segment lost 5 bases and the V segment lost 5 bases, leaving 4 bases of the junction unmatched. The CDR3 DNA follows: TGTGCCAGCAGCCAGGGACTAGCGGGAGTGGAGACCCAGTACTTC. Protein product: CASSQGLAGVETQYF. The full variable domain, with the rest looked up from reference TRBV11-3 and TRBJ2-5, is EAGVVQSPRYKIIEKKQPVAFWCNPISGHNTLYWYLQNLGQGPELLIRYENEEAVDDSQLPKDRFSAERLKGVDSTLKIQPAELGDSAVYLCASSQGLAGVETQYFGPGTRLLVL.

The chain employs TRBV7-2 and TRBJ2-2, with a possible D match to TRBD2 (5 bases). CDR3 length: 16 residues. Trimming cost V 0 bases and J 8 bases, with 16 bases left between them. The germline V gene has CDR1 SGHTA and CDR2 FQGNSA. The CDR3 loop is CASSLALTGTQGELFF. The CDR3 region has the DNA TGTGCCAGCAGCTTAGCATTAACGGGAACACAAGGGGAGCTGTTTTTT.

The J gene is TRBJ2-5, the V gene TRBV10-3; 10 bases line up with TRBD1. The germline V gene encodes CDR1 ENHRY and CDR2 SYGVKD. After removal of 6 bases from V and 2 bases from J, the junction contained 6 bases not matched to a gene. The CDR3 covers 15 residues. CDR3 loop: CAISRRDRGQETQYF. The CDR3, as DNA: TGTGCCATCAGCCGCCGGGACAGGGGACAAGAGACCCAGTACTTC.

J is TRBJ2-1 and V is TRBV7-2; D is perhaps TRBD2 (6 bases). CDR3 length: 16 residues. Germline V gives CDR1 SGHTA, CDR2 FQGNSA. Trimming shortened V by 6 bases and J by 0 bases, and 15 bases separated the two germline ends. Here the CDR3 reads CASSPRRGSSYNEQFF. Here the CDR3 DNA reads TGTGCCAGCAGTCCTAGACGGGGGAGCTCCTACAATGAGCAGTTCTTC.

The rearrangement uses TRBV5-6 and TRBJ1-2; 7 nucleotides line up with TRBD1. This CDR3 comprises 11 residues. CDR1 and CDR2 from the germline V gene are SGHDT and YYEEEE. V dropped 3 bases and J dropped 10; count of bases not matched to a gene: 3. The CDR3 region has the DNA TGTGCCAGCAGCTACGGGACAGCCTACACCTTC. Protein product: CASSYGTAYTF. The whole variable domain, filled in from reference TRBV5-6 and TRBJ1-2, reads DAGVTQSPTHLIKTRGQQVTLRCSPKSGHDTVSWYQQALGQGPQFIFQYYEEEERQRGNFPDRFSGHQFPNYSSELNVNALLLGDSALYLCASSYGTAYTFGSGTRLTVV.

In DNA form, the CDR3 reads TGCGCCAGCAGCCTAGACAGGTTGGGCCCGGACACTGAAGCTTTCTTT. It translates to CASSLDRLGPDTEAFF. The chain employs TRBV5-1 and TRBJ1-1; possibly TRBD1 for D (6 bases). The CDR3 has 16 residues. CDR1 and CDR2 (germline): SGHRS, YFSETQ. Deletions cut 4 bases from V and 3 bases from J, with 19 bases between.

This clone was found once. V and J are TRBV28 and TRBJ1-3; 7 bases match TRBD1. The CDR3 totals 15 residues. Germline V gene sequence: CDR1 MDHEN, CDR2 SYDVKM. J was trimmed by 2 bases and V by 6 bases; bases with no gene match: 7. The CDR3 here is CASRGTDKTGNTIYF. In DNA form, the CDR3 reads TGTGCCAGCAGGGGGACAGACAAGACTGGAAACACCATATATTTT.

The chain carries TRBV4-2 and TRBJ2-5; the match to TRBD2 covers 10 bases. J was trimmed by 5 bases and V by 3 bases; bases with no gene match: 12. The CDR3 extends over 17 amino acids. Germline assignment: CDR1 LGHNA and CDR2 YNFKEQ. CDR3 in amino acids: CASSQIISSGSGETQYF. The CDR3 region has the DNA TGTGCCAGCAGCCAGATCATTTCTAGCGGGAGCGGTGAGACCCAGTACTTC.

The J gene is TRBJ2-1, the V gene TRBV6-4, with TRBD2 identical over 9 bases. Germline V gives CDR1 MRHNA, CDR2 SNTAGT. The CDR3 runs 14 residues. Germline trimming cut 8 bases from V and 9 bases from J; bases unmatched to any gene: 11. The CDR3 coding sequence is TGTGCCAGCGACAGCGGGAGGTGGGTAGGTGAGCAGTTCTTC. Translated: CASDSGRWVGEQFF.